This entry describes one TCR beta chain. The entry originates in a study of control samples from healthy donors and cancer patients. Looked up from germline, CDR1 is MNHEY and CDR2 is SVGAGI. Trimming stripped 6 bases from V and 6 bases from J, with 14 bases between. This CDR3 is built from 13 residues. Repertoires were generated with immunoSEQ multiplex PCR, while TCRdb's copy carries only in-frame clones and drops some. The sample consists of tens of thousands of clones, under 90% of them appearing once. Sample: blood. The rearrangement joins TRBV6-5 to TRBJ1-2; TRBD1 might be the D (5 bases). The origin of this receptor is a man aged 45 to 65 in good health. The CDR3 region has the DNA TGTGCCAGCAGCCGACAGCTCGGAGATGGCTACACCTTC. Protein product: CASSRQLGDGYTF.